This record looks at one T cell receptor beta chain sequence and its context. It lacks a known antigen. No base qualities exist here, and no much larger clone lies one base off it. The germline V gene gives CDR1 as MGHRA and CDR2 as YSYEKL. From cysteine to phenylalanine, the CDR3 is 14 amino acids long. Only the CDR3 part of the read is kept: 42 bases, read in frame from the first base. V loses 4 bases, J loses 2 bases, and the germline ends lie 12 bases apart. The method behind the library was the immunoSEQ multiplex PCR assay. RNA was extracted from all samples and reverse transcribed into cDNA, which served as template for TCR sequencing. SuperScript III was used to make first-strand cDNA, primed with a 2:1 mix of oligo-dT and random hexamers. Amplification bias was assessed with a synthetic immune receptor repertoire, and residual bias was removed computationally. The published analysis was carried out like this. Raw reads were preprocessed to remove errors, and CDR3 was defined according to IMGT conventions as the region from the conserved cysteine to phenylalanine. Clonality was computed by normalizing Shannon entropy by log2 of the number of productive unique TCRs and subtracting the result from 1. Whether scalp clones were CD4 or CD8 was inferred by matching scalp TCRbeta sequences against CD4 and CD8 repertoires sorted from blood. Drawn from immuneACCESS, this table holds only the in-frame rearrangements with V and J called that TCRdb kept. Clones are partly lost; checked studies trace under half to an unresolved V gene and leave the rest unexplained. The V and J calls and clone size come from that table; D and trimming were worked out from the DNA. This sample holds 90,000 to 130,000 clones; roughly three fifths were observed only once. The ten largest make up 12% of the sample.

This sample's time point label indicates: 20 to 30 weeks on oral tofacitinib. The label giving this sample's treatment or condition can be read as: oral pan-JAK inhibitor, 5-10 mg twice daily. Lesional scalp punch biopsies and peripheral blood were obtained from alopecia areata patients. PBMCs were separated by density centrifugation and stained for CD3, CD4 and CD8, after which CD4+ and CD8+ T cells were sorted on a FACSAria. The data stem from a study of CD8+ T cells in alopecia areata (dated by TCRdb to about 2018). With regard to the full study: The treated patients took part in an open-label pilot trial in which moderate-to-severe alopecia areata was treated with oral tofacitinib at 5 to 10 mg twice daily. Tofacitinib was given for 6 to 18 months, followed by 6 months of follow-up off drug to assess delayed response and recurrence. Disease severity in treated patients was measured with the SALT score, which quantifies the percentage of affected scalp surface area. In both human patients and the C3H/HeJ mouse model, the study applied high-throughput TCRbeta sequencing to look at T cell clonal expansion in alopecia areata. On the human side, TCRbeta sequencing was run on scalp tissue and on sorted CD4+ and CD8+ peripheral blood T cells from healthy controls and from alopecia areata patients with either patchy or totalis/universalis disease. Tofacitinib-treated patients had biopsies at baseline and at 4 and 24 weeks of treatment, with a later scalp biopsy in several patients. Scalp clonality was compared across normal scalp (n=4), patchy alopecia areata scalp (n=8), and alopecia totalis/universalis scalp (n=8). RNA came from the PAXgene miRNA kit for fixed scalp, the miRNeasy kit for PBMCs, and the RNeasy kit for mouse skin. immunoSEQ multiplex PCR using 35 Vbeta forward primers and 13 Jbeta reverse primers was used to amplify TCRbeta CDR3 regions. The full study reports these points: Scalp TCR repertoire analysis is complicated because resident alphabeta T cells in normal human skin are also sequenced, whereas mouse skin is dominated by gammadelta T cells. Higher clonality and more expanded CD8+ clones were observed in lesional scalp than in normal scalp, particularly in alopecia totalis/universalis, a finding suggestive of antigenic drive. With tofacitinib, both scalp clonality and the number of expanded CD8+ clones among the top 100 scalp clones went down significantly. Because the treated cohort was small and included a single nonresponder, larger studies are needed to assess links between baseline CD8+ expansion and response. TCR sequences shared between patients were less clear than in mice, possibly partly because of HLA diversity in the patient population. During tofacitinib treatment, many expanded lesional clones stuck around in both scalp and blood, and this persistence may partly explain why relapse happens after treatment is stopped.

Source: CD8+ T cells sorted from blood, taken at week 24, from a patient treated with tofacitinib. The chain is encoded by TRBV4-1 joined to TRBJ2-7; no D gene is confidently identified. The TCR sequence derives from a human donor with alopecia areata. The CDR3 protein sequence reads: CASSPRTATYEQYF. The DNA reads TGCGCCAGCAGCCCTCGGACGGCAACCTACGAGCAGTACTTC.